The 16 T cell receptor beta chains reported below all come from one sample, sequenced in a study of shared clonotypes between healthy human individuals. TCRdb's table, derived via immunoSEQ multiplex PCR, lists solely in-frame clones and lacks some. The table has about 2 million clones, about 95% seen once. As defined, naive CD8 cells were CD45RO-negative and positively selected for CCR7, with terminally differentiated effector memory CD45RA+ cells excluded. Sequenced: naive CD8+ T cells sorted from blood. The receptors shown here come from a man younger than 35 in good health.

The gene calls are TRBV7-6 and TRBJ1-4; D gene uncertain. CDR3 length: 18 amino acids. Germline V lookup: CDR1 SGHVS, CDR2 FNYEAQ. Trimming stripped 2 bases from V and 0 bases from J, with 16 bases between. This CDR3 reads CASSLNINRRATNEKLFF. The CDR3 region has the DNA TGTGCCAGCAGCTTAAATATTAACAGAAGAGCAACTAATGAAAAACTGTTTTTT. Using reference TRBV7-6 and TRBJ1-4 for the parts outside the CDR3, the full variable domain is GAGVSQSPRYKVTKRGQDVALRCDPISGHVSLYWYRQALGQGPEFLTYFNYEAQQDKSGLPNDRFSAERPEGSISTLTIQRTEQRDSAMYRCASSLNINRRATNEKLFFGSGTQLSVL.

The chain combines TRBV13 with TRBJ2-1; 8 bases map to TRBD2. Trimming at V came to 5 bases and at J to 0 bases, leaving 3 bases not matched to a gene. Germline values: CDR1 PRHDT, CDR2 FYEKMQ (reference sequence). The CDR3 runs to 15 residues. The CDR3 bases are TGTGCCAGCAGCGCTAGCGGGTTCTCCTACAATGAGCAGTTCTTC. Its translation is CASSASGFSYNEQFF. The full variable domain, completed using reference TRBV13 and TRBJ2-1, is AAGVIQSPRHLIKEKRETATLKCYPIPRHDTVYWYQQGPGQDPQFLISFYEKMQSDKGSIPDRFSAQQFSDYHSELNMSSLELGDSALYFCASSASGFSYNEQFFGPGTRLTVL.

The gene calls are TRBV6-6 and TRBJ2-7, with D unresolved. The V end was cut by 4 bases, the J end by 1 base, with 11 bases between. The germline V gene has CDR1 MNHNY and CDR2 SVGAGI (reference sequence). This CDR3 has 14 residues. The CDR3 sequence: CASSSYRDSYEQYF. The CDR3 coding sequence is TGTGCCAGCAGTTCCTACAGAGATTCCTACGAGCAGTACTTC.

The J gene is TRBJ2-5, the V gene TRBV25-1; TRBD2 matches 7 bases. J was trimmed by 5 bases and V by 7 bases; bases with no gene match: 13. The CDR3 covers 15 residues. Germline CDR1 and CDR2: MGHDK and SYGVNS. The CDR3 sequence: CASTLPAGEGETQYF. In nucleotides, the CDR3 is TGTGCCAGCACCCTACCCGCGGGGGAGGGGGAGACCCAGTACTTC.

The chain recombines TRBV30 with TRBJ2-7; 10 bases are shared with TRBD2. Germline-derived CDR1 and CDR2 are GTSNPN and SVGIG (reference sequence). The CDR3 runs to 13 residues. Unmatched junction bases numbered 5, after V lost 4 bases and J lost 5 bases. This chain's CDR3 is CAWNSGGAHEQYF. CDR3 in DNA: TGTGCCTGGAACAGCGGGGGGGCACACGAGCAGTACTTC.

CDR3 sequence: CASSERGNEQFF. The DNA of the CDR3 is TGTGCCAGCAGTGAGCGCGGCAATGAGCAGTTCTTC. The V gene is TRBV6-4, the J gene TRBJ2-1; no firm D call. CDR1 is MRHNA and CDR2 is SNTAGT in the germline V gene. This CDR3 has 12 residues. The germline V and J ends were trimmed by 3 bases and 6 bases, with 6 bases remaining between them.

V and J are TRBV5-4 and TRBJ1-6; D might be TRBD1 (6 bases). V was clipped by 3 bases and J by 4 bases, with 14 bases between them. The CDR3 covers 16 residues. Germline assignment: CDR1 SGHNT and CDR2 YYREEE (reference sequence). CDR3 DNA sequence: TGTGCCAGCAGCTGGGGGGCCGGGTCTTATAATTCACCCCTCCACTTT. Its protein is CASSWGAGSYNSPLHF.

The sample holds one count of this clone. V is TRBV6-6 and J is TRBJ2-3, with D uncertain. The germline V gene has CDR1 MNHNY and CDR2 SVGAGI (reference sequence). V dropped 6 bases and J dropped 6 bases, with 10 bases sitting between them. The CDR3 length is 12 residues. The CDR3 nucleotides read TGTGCCAGCAGACCCACAAGGGATACGCAGTATTTT. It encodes CASRPTRDTQYF.

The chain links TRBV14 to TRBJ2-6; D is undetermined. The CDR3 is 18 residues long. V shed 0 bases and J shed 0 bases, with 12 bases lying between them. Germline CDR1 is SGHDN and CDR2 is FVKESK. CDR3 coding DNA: TGTGCCAGCAGCCAAGATGATCCATGGACCTCTGGGGCCAACGTCCTGACTTTC. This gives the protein CASSQDDPWTSGANVLTF.

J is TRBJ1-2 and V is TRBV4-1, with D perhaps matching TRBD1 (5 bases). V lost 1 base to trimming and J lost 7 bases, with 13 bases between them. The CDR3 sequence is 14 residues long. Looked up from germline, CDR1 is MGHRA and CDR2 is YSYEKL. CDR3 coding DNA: TGCGCCAGCAGCCAAGGCCAGGGTCGGATTGGCTACACCTTC. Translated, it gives CASSQGQGRIGYTF.

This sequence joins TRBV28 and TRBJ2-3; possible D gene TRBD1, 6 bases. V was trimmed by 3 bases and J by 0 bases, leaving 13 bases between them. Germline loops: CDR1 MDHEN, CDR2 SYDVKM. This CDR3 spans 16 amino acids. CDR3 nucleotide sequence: TGTGCCAGCAGTTTTTGGCTGACAGGTAGCACAGATACGCAGTATTTT. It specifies CASSFWLTGSTDTQYF.

The CDR3: CASSFGLAVEPGELFF. CDR3 nucleotides: TGTGCCAGCAGCTTCGGACTAGCGGTGGAACCCGGGGAGCTGTTTTTT. This chain joins TRBV13 and TRBJ2-2; 10 bases align to TRBD2. Per the germline V gene, CDR1 is PRHDT and CDR2 is FYEKMQ (reference sequence). This CDR3 contains 16 residues. Trimming cost V 3 bases and J 6 bases; bases outside gene matches: 7.

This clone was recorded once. The CDR3 region has the DNA TGTGCCAGTAGCCTGGGACAGGGAGTCTACGAGCAGTACTTC. Translating gives CASSLGQGVYEQYF. V and J are TRBV19 and TRBJ2-7; 9 nucleotides match TRBD1. Germline V lookup: CDR1 LNHDA, CDR2 SQIVND (reference sequence). The CDR3 sequence is 14 residues long. Germline trimming cut 6 bases from V and 3 bases from J; bases unmatched to any gene: 6.

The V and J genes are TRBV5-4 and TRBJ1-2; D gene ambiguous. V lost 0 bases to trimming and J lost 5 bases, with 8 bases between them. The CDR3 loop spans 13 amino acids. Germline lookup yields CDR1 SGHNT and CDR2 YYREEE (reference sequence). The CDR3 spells CASSLDLEYGYTF. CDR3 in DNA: TGTGCCAGCAGCTTGGATCTAGAGTATGGCTACACCTTC.

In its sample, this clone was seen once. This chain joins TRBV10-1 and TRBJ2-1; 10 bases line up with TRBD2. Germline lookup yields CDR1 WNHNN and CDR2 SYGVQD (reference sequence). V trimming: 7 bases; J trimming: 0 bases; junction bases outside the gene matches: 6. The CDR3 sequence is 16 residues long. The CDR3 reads CASKRTSGLSYNEQFF. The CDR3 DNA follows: TGCGCCAGCAAAAGGACTAGCGGCCTCTCCTACAATGAGCAGTTCTTC.

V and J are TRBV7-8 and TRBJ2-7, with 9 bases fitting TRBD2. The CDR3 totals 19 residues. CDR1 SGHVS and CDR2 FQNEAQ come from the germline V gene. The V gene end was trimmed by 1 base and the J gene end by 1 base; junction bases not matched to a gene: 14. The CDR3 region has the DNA TGTGCCAGCAGCTTAGGGCTAGCGGGATCCGAGGGGGTATCCTACGAGCAGTACTTC. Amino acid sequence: CASSLGLAGSEGVSYEQYF.